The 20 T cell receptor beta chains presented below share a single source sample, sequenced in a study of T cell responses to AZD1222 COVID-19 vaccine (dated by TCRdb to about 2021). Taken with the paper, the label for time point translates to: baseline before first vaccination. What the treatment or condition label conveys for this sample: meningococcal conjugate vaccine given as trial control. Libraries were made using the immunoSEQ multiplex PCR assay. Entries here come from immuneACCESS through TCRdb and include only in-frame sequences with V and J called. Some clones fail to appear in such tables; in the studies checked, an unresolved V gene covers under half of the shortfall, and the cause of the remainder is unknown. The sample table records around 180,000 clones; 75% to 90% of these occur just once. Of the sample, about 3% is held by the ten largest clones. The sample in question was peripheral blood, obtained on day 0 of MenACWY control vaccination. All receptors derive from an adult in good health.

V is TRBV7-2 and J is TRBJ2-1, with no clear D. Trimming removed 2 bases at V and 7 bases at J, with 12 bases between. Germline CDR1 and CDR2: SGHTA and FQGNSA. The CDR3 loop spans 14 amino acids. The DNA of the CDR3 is TGTGCCAGCAGCTTATCTGGAGCGTTGAATGAGCAGTTCTTC. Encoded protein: CASSLSGALNEQFF.

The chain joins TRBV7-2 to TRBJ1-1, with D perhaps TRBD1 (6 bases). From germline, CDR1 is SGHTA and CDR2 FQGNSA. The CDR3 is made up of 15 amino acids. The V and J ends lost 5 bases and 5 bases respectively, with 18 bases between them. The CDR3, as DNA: TGTGCCAGCAGCCCACCCGGAGGGGGAGGGACTGAAGCTTTCTTT. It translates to CASSPPGGGGTEAFF.

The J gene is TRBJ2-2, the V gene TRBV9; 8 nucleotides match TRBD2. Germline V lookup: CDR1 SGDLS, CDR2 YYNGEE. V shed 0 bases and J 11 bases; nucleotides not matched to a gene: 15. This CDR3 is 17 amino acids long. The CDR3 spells CASSVVTGGPEVVELFF. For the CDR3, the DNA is TGTGCCAGCAGCGTAGTAACGGGAGGGCCGGAGGTGGTTGAGCTGTTTTTT.

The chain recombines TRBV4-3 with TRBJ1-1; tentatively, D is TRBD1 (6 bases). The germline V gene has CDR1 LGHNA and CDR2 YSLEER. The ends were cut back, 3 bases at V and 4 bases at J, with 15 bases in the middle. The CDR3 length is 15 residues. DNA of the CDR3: TGCGCCAGCAGCCAGGGGGCGCGGACCATCACTGAAGCTTTCTTT. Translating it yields CASSQGARTITEAFF.

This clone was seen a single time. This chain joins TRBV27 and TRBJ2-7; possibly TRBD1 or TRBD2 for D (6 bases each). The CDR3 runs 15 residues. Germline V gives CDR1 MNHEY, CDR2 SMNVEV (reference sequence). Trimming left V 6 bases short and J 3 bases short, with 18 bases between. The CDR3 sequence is CASSPRGRGLYEQYF. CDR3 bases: TGTGCCAGCAGCCCCCGGGGACGGGGGCTCTACGAGCAGTACTTC.

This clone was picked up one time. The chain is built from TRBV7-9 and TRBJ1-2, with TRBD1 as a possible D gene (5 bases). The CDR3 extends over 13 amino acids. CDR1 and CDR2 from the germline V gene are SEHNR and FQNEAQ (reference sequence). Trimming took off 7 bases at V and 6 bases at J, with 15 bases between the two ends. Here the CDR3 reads CASNSGRGNGYTF. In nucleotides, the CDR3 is TGTGCCAGCAATTCCGGGAGGGGAAATGGCTACACCTTC.

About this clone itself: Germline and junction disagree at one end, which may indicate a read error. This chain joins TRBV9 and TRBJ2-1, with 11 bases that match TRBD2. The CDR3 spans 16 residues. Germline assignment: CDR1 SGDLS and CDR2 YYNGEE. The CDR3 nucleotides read TGTGCCCGCAGCGTAGCGGGAGGGGGGGGTATAGATGAGCAGTTCTTC. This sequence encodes CARSVAGGGGIDEQFF.

CDR3 region: CASSSGGGNQPQHF. The CDR3 bases are TGCGCCAGCAGCTCTGGAGGAGGCAATCAGCCCCAGCATTTT. The chain combines TRBV5-1 with TRBJ1-5; no firm D call. CDR1 SGHRS and CDR2 YFSETQ come from the germline V gene. The length of the CDR3 is 14 residues. V was trimmed by 3 bases and J by 2 bases, leaving 9 bases between them.

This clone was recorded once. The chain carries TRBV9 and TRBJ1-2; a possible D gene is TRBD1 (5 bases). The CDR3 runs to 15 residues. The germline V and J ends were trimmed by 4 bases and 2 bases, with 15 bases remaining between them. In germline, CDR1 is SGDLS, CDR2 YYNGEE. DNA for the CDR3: TGTGCCAGCAGCCAATCGGGGGTCGGGAACTATGGCTACACCTTC. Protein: CASSQSGVGNYGYTF.

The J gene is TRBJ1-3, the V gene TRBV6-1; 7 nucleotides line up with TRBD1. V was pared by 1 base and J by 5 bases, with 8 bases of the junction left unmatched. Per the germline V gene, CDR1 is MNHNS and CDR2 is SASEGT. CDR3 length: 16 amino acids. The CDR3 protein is CASSEGMGTVRNTIYF. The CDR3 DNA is TGTGCCAGCAGTGAAGGTATGGGGACAGTCCGAAACACCATATATTTT.

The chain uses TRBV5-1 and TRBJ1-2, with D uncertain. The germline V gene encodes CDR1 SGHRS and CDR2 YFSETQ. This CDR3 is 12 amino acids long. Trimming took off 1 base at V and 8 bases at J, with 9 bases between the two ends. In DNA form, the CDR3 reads TGCGCCAGCAGCTTGTCACAAGGAGGCTACACCTTC. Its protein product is CASSLSQGGYTF.

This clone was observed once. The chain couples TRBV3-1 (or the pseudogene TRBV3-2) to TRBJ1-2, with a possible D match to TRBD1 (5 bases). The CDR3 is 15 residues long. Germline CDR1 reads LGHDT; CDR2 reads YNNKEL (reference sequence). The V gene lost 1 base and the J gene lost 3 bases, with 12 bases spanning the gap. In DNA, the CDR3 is TGTGCCAGCAGCCAAGGGGTCAGGGCGGACTATGGCTACACCTTC. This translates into CASSQGVRADYGYTF.

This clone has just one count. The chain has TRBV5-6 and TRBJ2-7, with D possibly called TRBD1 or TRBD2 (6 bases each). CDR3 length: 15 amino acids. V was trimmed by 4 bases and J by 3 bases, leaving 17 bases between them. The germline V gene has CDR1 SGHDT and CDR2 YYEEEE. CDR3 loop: CASSPRGVGLYEQYF. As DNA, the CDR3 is TGTGCCAGCAGCCCTAGGGGGGTCGGGCTCTACGAGCAGTACTTC.

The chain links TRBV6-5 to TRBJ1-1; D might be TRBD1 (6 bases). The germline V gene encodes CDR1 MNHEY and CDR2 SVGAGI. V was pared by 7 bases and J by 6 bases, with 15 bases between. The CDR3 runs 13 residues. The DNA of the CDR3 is TGTGCCAGCACCCGGGACATCATGGCTGAAGCTTTCTTT. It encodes CASTRDIMAEAFF.

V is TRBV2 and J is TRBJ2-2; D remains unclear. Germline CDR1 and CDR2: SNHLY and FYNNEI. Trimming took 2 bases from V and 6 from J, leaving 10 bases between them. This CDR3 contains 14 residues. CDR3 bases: TGTGCCAGCAGTGAACGCCGTGGCCCCGGGGAGCTGTTTTTT. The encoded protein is CASSERRGPGELFF.

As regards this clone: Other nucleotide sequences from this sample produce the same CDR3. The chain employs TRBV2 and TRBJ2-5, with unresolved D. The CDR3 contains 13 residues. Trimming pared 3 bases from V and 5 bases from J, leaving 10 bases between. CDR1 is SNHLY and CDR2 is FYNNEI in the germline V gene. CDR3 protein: CASSDSELETQYF. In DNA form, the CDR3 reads TGTGCCAGCAGTGACTCGGAGCTTGAGACCCAGTACTTC.

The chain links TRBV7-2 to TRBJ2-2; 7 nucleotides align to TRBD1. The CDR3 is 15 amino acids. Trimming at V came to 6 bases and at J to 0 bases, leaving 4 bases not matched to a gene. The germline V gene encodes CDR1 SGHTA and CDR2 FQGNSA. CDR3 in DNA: TGTGCCAGCAGACTGGGACAGCCGAACACCGGGGAGCTGTTTTTT. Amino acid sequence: CASRLGQPNTGELFF.

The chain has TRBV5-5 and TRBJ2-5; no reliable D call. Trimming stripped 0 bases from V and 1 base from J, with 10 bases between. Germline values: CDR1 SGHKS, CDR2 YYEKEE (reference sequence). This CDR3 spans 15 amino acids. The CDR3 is CASSLVEWRQETQYF. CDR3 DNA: TGTGCCAGCAGCTTGGTGGAGTGGCGCCAAGAGACCCAGTACTTC. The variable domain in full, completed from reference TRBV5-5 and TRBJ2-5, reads DAGVTQSPTHLIKTRGQQVTLRCSPISGHKSVSWYQQVLGQGPQFIFQYYEKEERGRGNFPDRFSARQFPNYSSELNVNALLLGDSALYLCASSLVEWRQETQYFGPGTRLLVL.

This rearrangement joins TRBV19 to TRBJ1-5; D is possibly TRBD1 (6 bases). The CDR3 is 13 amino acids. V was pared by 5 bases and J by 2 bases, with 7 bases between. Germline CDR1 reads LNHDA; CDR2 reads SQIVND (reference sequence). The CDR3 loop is CASSWTGNQPQHF. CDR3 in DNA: TGTGCCAGTAGTTGGACAGGCAATCAGCCCCAGCATTTT.

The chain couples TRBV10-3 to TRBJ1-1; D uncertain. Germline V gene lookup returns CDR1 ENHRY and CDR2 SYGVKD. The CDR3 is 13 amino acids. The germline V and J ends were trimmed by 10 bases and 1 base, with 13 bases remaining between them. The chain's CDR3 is CATQERGNTEAFF. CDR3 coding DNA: TGTGCCACTCAAGAGCGGGGGAACACTGAAGCTTTCTTT.